This T cell receptor (beta chain) was identified in a study of CD8 T cells in Susac syndrome. With random hexamers, roughly 0.45 to 1 ug RNA was reverse transcribed. TCRdb redid the calling of the immunoSEQ multiplex PCR reads with MiXCR, one entry per CDR3 protein. This sample carries a few hundred thousand distinct CDR3 sequences, approximately 95% of them seen once, and the ten largest clones take less than 0.095%. The CDR3 sequence is 14 residues long. V shed 0 bases and J shed 7 bases, with 10 bases lying between them. The germline V gene has CDR1 KGHSH and CDR2 LQKENI. The chain employs TRBV18 and TRBJ2-1; tentative D call: TRBD1 (5 bases). The sample comprised CD4+ T cells from PBMCs. This TCR was sampled from a human donor with multiple sclerosis. CDR3 sequence: CASSPPQGLNEQFF. The CDR3 DNA is TGTGCCAGCTCACCACCGCAGGGATTGAATGAGCAGTTCTTC.